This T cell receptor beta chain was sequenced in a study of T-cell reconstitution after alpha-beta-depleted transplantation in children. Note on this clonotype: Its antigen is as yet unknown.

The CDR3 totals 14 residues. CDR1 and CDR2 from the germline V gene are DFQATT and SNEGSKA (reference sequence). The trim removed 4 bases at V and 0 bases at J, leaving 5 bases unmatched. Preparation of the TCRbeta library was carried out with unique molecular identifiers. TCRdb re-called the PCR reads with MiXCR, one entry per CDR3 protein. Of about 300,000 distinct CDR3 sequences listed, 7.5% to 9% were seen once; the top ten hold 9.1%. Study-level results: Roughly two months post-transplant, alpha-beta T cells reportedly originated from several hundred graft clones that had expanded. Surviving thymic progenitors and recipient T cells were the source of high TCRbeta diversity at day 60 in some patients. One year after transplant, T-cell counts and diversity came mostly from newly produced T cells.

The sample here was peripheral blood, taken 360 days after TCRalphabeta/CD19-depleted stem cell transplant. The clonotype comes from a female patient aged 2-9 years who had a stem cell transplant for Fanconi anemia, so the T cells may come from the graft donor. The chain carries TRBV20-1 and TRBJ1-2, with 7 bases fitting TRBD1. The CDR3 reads CSATLTGPNYGYTF. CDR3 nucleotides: TGCAGTGCTACCCTGACAGGGCCTAACTATGGCTACACCTTC.